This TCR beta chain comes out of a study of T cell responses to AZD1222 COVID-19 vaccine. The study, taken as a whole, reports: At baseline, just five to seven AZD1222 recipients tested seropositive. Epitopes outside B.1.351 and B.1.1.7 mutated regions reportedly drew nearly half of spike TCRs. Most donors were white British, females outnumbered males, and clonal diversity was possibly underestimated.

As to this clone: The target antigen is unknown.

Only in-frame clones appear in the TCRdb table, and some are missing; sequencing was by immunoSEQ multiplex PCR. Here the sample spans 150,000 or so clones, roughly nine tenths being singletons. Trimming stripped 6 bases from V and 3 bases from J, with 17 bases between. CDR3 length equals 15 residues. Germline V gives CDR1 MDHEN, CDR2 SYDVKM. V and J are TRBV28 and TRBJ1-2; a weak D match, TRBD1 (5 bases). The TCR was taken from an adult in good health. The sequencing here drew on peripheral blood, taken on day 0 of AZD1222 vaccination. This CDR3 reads CASSRLVDSYYGYTF. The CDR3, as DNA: TGTGCCAGCAGCCGATTAGTTGACAGCTACTATGGCTACACCTTC.